The 29 T cell receptor beta chains below come from one sample, sequenced in a study of cytomegalovirus exposure and HLA in healthy donors. PCR used 60 Vbeta primers and 13 Jbeta primers. The repertoire was sequenced with immunoSEQ multiplex PCR; TCRdb's copy has only in-frame clones and lacks some. The clone table shows tens of thousands of clones, with the ten largest holding 1.5% to 2%. Sequencing was done on a sample of PBMCs. The receptors come from a woman aged 30 to 39 in good health and CMV-seronegative.

The chain uses TRBV6-6 and TRBJ2-7, with 12 positions matching TRBD1. Trimming removed 4 bases from V and 5 bases from J; junction bases left unmatched: 3. Germline CDR1 MNHNY, CDR2 SVGAGI (reference sequence). The CDR3 contains 14 residues. The chain's CDR3 is CASSWDRGPHEQYF. The CDR3 DNA follows: TGTGCCAGCAGTTGGGACAGGGGGCCCCACGAGCAGTACTTC.

J is TRBJ1-6 and V is TRBV19; TRBD1 might be the D (6 bases). The germline V and J ends were trimmed by 5 bases and 10 bases, with 18 bases remaining between them. This CDR3 has 15 amino acids. CDR1 and CDR2 (germline): LNHDA, SQIVND (reference sequence). Written as DNA, the CDR3 is TGTGCCAGTAGTGCCCTACAGGGTTCGGAATCACCCCTCCACTTT. Translated, it gives CASSALQGSESPLHF.

The chain is built from TRBV30 and TRBJ2-5; 12 bases line up with TRBD2. Germline assignment: CDR1 GTSNPN and CDR2 SVGIG (reference sequence). Losses at the gene ends were 2 bases for V and 5 bases for J; bases not matched to a gene: 3. CDR3 length equals 14 residues. The CDR3 nucleotides are TGTGCCTGGAGTAGACTAGCGGGAGATGAGACCCAGTACTTC. It encodes CAWSRLAGDETQYF. The whole variable domain, remainder taken from reference TRBV30 and TRBJ2-5, is SQTIHQWPATLVQPVGSPLSLECTVEGTSNPNLYWYRQAAGRGLQLLFYSVGIGQISSEVPQNLSASRPQDRQFILSSKKLLLSDSGFYLCAWSRLAGDETQYFGPGTRLLVL.

The rearrangement links TRBV5-4 to TRBJ1-3; no definite D call. The CDR3 runs 14 residues. CDR1 and CDR2 (germline): SGHNT, YYREEE (reference sequence). V lost 3 bases and J lost 0, with 7 bases in between. The CDR3 loop reads CASSYRDSGNTIYF. The DNA of the CDR3 is TGTGCCAGCAGCTACCGAGACTCTGGAAACACCATATATTTT.

The chain joins TRBV30 to TRBJ2-2; D not certain. The CDR3 is 12 residues long. V shed 1 base and J shed 5 bases, with 5 bases lying between them. The germline gives CDR1 GTSNPN, CDR2 SVGIG (reference sequence). CDR3 DNA sequence: TGTGCCTGGAGTGGCGCAACCGGGGAGCTGTTTTTT. It specifies CAWSGATGELFF.

This chain uses TRBV6-6 with TRBJ1-5, with 10 nucleotides matching TRBD1. Germline V gene data show CDR1 as MNHNY and CDR2 as SVGAGI (reference sequence). Germline trimming cut 0 bases from V and 6 bases from J; bases unmatched to any gene: 5. The CDR3 is 16 residues long. The CDR3 protein is CASSYSATGGRQPQHF. As DNA, the CDR3 is TGTGCCAGCAGTTACTCGGCGACAGGGGGCCGTCAGCCCCAGCATTTT.

As to this clone: Mismatch with germline at one junction end may stem from a read error. The rearrangement uses TRBV6-5 and TRBJ1-1; 10 bases agree with TRBD1. The CDR3 sequence is 15 residues long. The V gene's germline CDR1 is MNHEY and CDR2 SVGAGI. CDR3 region: CASSSGTGANTEDFF. The DNA for the CDR3 is TGTGCCAGCAGTTCCGGGACAGGGGCGAACACTGAAGATTTCTTT.

The chain carries TRBV30 and TRBJ1-5; TRBD1 aligns across 7 bases. The V gene's germline CDR1 is GTSNPN and CDR2 SVGIG (reference sequence). This CDR3 has 15 amino acids. The V segment lost 5 bases and the J segment 4 bases; nucleotides outside the gene matches: 11. CDR3 protein: CAWGSQAGGNQPQHF. The CDR3 nucleotides read TGTGCCTGGGGGTCGCAGGCAGGGGGGAATCAGCCCCAGCATTTT.

V and J are TRBV7-9 and TRBJ2-5, with TRBD1 matching 9 bases. Germline CDR1 SEHNR, CDR2 FQNEAQ (reference sequence). The trim removed 5 bases at V and 2 bases at J, leaving 6 bases unmatched. This CDR3 spans 15 amino acids. CDR3 residues: CASSADRGMQETQYF. The CDR3 nucleotides read TGTGCCAGCAGCGCCGACAGGGGGATGCAAGAGACCCAGTACTTC.

The gene calls are TRBV13 and TRBJ1-6; 8 nucleotides match TRBD1. The CDR3 sequence is 14 residues long. The germline V gene has CDR1 PRHDT and CDR2 FYEKMQ (reference sequence). Trimming removed 6 bases from V and 7 bases from J; junction bases left unmatched: 5. The CDR3 DNA reads TGTGCCAGCAGAAGAGGACAGGGCAATTCACCCCTCCACTTT. It translates to CASRRGQGNSPLHF.

The V call is TRBV4-1, the J call TRBJ1-5; TRBD1 matches at 9 bases. Germline loops: CDR1 MGHRA, CDR2 YSYEKL. CDR3 size: 15 residues. The trim removed 4 bases at V and 7 bases at J, leaving 8 bases unmatched. This chain's CDR3 is CASSPPGQGRQPQHF. The CDR3, as DNA: TGCGCCAGCAGCCCCCCGGGACAGGGCAGGCAGCCCCAGCATTTT.

V and J are TRBV6-6 and TRBJ2-2, with TRBD2 identical over 10 bases. CDR3 size: 16 residues. V lost 6 bases, J lost 5 bases, and 9 bases stayed unmatched. Germline CDR1 and CDR2: MNHNY and SVGAGI (reference sequence). CDR3 in DNA: TGTGCCAGCAGCCAAGCGGGGGGGTGGGGGACCGGGGAGCTGTTTTTT. It specifies CASSQAGGWGTGELFF.

This chain connects TRBV9 to TRBJ2-1; 8 nucleotides line up with TRBD2. Unmatched junction bases numbered 6, after V lost 0 bases and J lost 7 bases. The germline CDR1 and CDR2 sequences are SGDLS and YYNGEE. This CDR3 is 15 amino acids long. The CDR3 here is CASSVGVAGRNEQFF. The CDR3 DNA is TGTGCCAGCAGCGTAGGGGTAGCGGGGCGAAATGAGCAGTTCTTC.

V is TRBV6-5 and J is TRBJ2-5; 10 positions agree with TRBD2. V lost 7 bases, J lost 4 bases, and 6 bases stayed unmatched. Germline V CDR1 and CDR2: MNHEY, SVGAGI. The length of the CDR3 is 14 residues. In nucleotides, the CDR3 is TGTGCCAGCAAAGGGACTAGCGTGCGAGAGACCCAGTACTTC. Protein product: CASKGTSVRETQYF.

As DNA, the CDR3 is TGTGCCAGCAGCTTAGCGATCAGCGGGGGGGGATCCAATGAGCAGTTCTTC. Amino acid sequence: CASSLAISGGGSNEQFF. The chain couples TRBV7-2 to TRBJ2-1; TRBD2 aligns across 10 bases. This CDR3 has 17 residues. The V segment lost 0 bases and the J segment 6 bases; nucleotides outside the gene matches: 8. Germline values: CDR1 SGHTA, CDR2 FQGNSA. Full variable domain (rest looked up from reference TRBV7-2 and TRBJ2-1): GAGVSQSPSNKVTEKGKDVELRCDPISGHTALYWYRQSLGQGLEFLIYFQGNSAPDKSGLPSDRFSAERTGGSVSTLTIQRTQQEDSAVYLCASSLAISGGGSNEQFFGPGTRLTVL.

V usage is TRBV18 and J usage is TRBJ2-7, with 7 bases lining up with TRBD1. Germline CDR1 KGHSH, CDR2 LQKENI. Trimming removed 6 bases from V and 0 bases from J; junction bases left unmatched: 8. The CDR3 length is 15 residues. The CDR3 reads CASSTTGTASYEQYF. The CDR3 DNA follows: TGTGCCAGCTCTACTACCGGGACAGCCTCCTACGAGCAGTACTTC.

The chain carries TRBV6-1 and TRBJ2-5; 11 bases align to TRBD2. The CDR3 has 15 amino acids. V gave up 1 base and J gave up 5 bases; unmatched junction bases: 3. Germline V gene data show CDR1 as MNHNS and CDR2 as SASEGT. CDR3 nucleotide sequence: TGTGCCAGCAGTGAAGGTAGCGGGGGGGGTGAGACCCAGTACTTC. Protein sequence: CASSEGSGGGETQYF.

The chain combines TRBV27 with TRBJ2-1; TRBD1 matches at 7 bases. This CDR3 spans 13 amino acids. V gave up 6 bases and J gave up 2 bases; unmatched junction bases: 1. Germline V gives CDR1 MNHEY, CDR2 SMNVEV (reference sequence). The chain's CDR3 is CASSGTAYNEQFF. The CDR3 nucleotides are TGTGCCAGCAGCGGGACAGCCTACAATGAGCAGTTCTTC.

V usage is TRBV28 and J usage is TRBJ1-2; D may be TRBD1 (5 bases). Germline-derived CDR1 and CDR2 are MDHEN and SYDVKM. V was cut by 2 bases and J by 7 bases, with 17 bases left in between. This CDR3 region has 15 residues. CDR3 in DNA: TGTGCCAGCAGTTTACGGGGAGGGGAAGCCTCTGGCTACACCTTC. It specifies CASSLRGGEASGYTF.

This chain uses TRBV6-1 with TRBJ1-4; D is unresolved. In germline, CDR1 is MNHNS, CDR2 SASEGT. The length of the CDR3 is 14 residues. Trimming cost V 11 bases and J 7 bases, with 20 bases left between them. The CDR3 sequence is CAGRSPTEGEKLFF. In DNA form, the CDR3 reads TGTGCCGGAAGGTCTCCGACCGAGGGTGAAAAACTGTTTTTT.

V and J are TRBV18 and TRBJ1-2; TRBD1 matches at 7 bases. Germline CDR1 KGHSH, CDR2 LQKENI. CDR3 length equals 15 residues. The V and J ends lost 3 bases and 5 bases, in that order; junction bases with no gene match: 9. CDR3 sequence: CASSPWTGGEYGYTF. For the CDR3, the DNA is TGTGCCAGCTCACCCTGGACAGGAGGGGAGTATGGCTACACCTTC. The full variable domain, completed using reference TRBV18 and TRBJ1-2, is NAGVMQNPRHLVRRRGQEARLRCSPMKGHSHVYWYRQLPEEGLKFMVYLQKENIIDESGMPKERFSAEFPKEGPSILRIQQVVRGDSAAYFCASSPWTGGEYGYTFGSGTRLTVV.

V is TRBV28 and J is TRBJ1-2, with 7 bases matching TRBD1. The CDR3 length is 11 residues. Germline V gene sequence: CDR1 MDHEN, CDR2 SYDVKM. The trim removed 6 bases at V and 11 bases at J, leaving 6 bases unmatched. CDR3 sequence reads: CASSRTGAYTF. Here the CDR3 DNA reads TGTGCCAGCAGCCGGACAGGCGCTTACACCTTC.

V is TRBV18 and J is TRBJ1-6, with D possibly being TRBD1 (5 bases). Per germline, CDR1 KGHSH and CDR2 LQKENI. This CDR3 is 15 amino acids long. The V end was cut by 3 bases, the J end by 3 bases, with 9 bases between. This chain's CDR3 is CASSPGQDYNSPLHF. DNA for the CDR3: TGTGCCAGCTCACCGGGGCAGGACTATAATTCACCCCTCCACTTT. Full variable domain (missing parts from reference TRBV18 and TRBJ1-6): NAGVMQNPRHLVRRRGQEARLRCSPMKGHSHVYWYRQLPEEGLKFMVYLQKENIIDESGMPKERFSAEFPKEGPSILRIQQVVRGDSAAYFCASSPGQDYNSPLHFGNGTRLTVT.

The chain is built from TRBV28 and TRBJ1-4; 9 bases line up with TRBD1. Trimming cost V 6 bases and J 6 bases; bases outside gene matches: 5. Germline-derived CDR1 and CDR2 are MDHEN and SYDVKM. The CDR3 extends over 14 amino acids. The CDR3 region has the DNA TGTGCCAGCAGGGAGACAGGGGGTTATGAAAAACTGTTTTTT. Translating it yields CASRETGGYEKLFF.

The chain couples TRBV19 to TRBJ2-5; 11 bases match TRBD1. Per germline, CDR1 LNHDA and CDR2 SQIVND (reference sequence). CDR3 size: 15 residues. The V and J ends lost 4 bases and 5 bases, in that order; junction bases with no gene match: 6. The CDR3 sequence: CASSTGQGAMETQYF. The CDR3 nucleotides read TGTGCCAGTAGTACCGGACAGGGGGCTATGGAGACCCAGTACTTC.

J is TRBJ2-1 and V is TRBV30; TRBD1 matches 9 bases. This CDR3 has 14 residues. The junction had 7 bases not matched to a gene; V was cut back by 4 bases and J by 6 bases. CDR1 and CDR2 (germline): GTSNPN, SVGIG (reference sequence). CDR3: CAWISGQGLNEQFF. The CDR3 DNA reads TGTGCCTGGATTTCGGGACAGGGCCTCAATGAGCAGTTCTTC.

The chain is built from TRBV11-1 and TRBJ2-1, with 8 bases lining up with TRBD1. Losses at the gene ends were 7 bases for V and 4 bases for J; bases not matched to a gene: 6. The CDR3 loop spans 14 amino acids. The V gene's germline CDR1 is SGHAT and CDR2 FQDESV (reference sequence). Here the CDR3 reads CASTKGQVYNEQFF. The CDR3 region has the DNA TGTGCCAGCACCAAGGGACAGGTTTACAATGAGCAGTTCTTC.

This chain links TRBV28 with TRBJ1-1, with a weak D call TRBD1 (5 bases). Germline V gene sequence: CDR1 MDHEN, CDR2 SYDVKM. Trimming removed 3 bases at V and 11 bases at J, with 16 bases between. The CDR3 is 13 amino acids. The CDR3 loop reads CASSLVQVLSAFF. CDR3 DNA: TGTGCCAGCAGTTTGGTACAGGTCCTGTCGGCTTTCTTT.

This chain uses TRBV27 with TRBJ2-6, with D hard to call. V lost 6 bases, J lost 0 bases, and 6 bases lay in between. Per germline, CDR1 MNHEY and CDR2 SMNVEV (reference sequence). CDR3 length: 14 residues. CDR3 residues: CASRPLSGANVLTF. As DNA, the CDR3 is TGTGCCAGCAGACCACTCTCTGGGGCCAACGTCCTGACTTTC.